This T cell receptor (beta chain) originates from a study of glioma-infiltrating T cells after dendritic cell vaccination. On the study more broadly: Autologous tumor lysate was loaded overnight onto monocyte-derived dendritic cells grown approximately 7 days with IL-4 and GM-CSF.

Per the germline V gene, CDR1 is LGHNA and CDR2 is YNFKEQ. The CDR3 is made up of 18 amino acids. V was clipped by 2 bases and J by 4 bases; unmatched bases: 12. Libraries were prepared by immunoSEQ multiplex PCR; TCRdb keeps only in-frame clonotypes and omits some of them. The sample lists about 73,000 clones, almost 85% occurring once. The receptor's source is a human donor with glioblastoma. Sequenced here: blood, sampled before dendritic cell vaccination. The chain joins TRBV4-2 to TRBJ2-1; 9 bases line up with TRBD2. The chain's CDR3 is CASSQPPLGGGAYNEQFF. CDR3 nucleotides: TGTGCCAGCAGCCAACCCCCCCTGGGCGGGGGGGCTTACAATGAGCAGTTCTTC.